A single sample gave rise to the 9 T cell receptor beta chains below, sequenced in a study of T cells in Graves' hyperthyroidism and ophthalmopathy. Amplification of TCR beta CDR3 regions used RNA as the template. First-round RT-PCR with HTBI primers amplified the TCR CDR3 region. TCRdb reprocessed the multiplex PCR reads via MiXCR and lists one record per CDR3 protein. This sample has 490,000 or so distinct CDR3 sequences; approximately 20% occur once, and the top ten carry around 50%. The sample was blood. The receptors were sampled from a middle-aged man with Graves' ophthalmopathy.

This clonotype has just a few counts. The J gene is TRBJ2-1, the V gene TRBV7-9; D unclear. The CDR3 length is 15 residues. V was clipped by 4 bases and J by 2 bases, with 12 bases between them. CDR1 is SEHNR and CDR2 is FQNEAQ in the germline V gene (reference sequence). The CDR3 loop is CASSSTTRAYNEQFF. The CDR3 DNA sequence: TGTGCCAGCAGCTCGACGACTCGTGCCTACAATGAGCAGTTCTTC.

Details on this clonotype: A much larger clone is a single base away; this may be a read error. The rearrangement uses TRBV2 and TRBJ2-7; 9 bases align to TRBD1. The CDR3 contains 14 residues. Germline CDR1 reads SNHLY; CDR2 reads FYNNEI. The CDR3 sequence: CASTFGQGTYGQYF. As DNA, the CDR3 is TGTGCCAGCACCTTCGGACAGGGGACCTACGGGCAGTACTTC.

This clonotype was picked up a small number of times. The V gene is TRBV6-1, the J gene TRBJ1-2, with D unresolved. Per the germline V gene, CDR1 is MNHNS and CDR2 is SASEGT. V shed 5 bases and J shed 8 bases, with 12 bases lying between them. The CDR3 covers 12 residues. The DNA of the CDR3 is TGTGCCAGCAGTCCCCCAGCGGGGGGCTACACCTTC. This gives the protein CASSPPAGGYTF.

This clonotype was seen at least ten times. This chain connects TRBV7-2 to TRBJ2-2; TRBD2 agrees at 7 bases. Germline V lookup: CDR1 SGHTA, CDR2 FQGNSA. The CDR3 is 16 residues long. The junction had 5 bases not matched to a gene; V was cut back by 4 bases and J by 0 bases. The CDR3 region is CASSSGGRANTGELFF. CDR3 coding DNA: TGTGCCAGCAGCTCCGGCGGGAGAGCGAACACCGGGGAGCTGTTTTTT.

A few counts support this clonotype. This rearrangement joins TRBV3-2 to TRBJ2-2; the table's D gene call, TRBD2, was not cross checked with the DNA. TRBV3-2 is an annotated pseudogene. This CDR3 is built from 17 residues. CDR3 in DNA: TGTGCCAGCAGCCAAGCAACTAGCGGGATTGACACCGGGGAGCTGTTTTTT. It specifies CASSQATSGIDTGELFF.

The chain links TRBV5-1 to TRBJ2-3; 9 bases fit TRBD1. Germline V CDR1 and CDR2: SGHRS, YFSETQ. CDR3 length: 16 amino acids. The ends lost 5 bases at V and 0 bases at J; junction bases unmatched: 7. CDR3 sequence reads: CASSPGQGPSTDTQYF. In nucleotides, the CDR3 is TGCGCCAGCAGTCCTGGACAGGGGCCTAGCACAGATACGCAGTATTTT. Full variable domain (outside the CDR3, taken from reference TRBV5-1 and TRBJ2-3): KAGVTQTPRYLIKTRGQQVTLSCSPISGHRSVSWYQQTPGQGLQFLFEYFSETQRNKGNFPGRFSGRQFSNSRSEMNVSTLELGDSALYLCASSPGQGPSTDTQYFGPGTRLTVL.

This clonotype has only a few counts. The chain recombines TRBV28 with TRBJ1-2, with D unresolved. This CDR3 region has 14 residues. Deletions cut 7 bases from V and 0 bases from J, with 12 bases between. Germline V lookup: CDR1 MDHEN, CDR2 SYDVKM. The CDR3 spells CASTRAEANYGYTF. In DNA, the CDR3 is TGTGCCAGCACCCGAGCGGAAGCTAACTATGGCTACACCTTC.

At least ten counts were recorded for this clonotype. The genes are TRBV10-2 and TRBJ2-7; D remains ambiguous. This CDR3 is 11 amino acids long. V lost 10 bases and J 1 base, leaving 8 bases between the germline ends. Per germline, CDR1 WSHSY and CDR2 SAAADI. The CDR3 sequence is CATSLSYEQYF. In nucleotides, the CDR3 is TGCGCCACCTCCCTTTCCTACGAGCAGTACTTC.

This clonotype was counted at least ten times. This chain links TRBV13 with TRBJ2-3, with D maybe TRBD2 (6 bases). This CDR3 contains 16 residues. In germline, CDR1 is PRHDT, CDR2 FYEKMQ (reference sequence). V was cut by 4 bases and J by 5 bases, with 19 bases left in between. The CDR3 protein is CASSSHTWTIEDTQYF. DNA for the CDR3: TGTGCCAGCAGCTCCCACACCTGGACTATTGAAGATACGCAGTATTTT.